This TCR beta chain was recovered during a study of T and B cells in COVID-19 patients (dated by TCRdb to 2020 to 2021). Context from the whole study: Using TRB and IGH repertoire sequencing of peripheral blood, the study characterized adaptive immunity in COVID-19 patients who had active infection or had recovered. The recovered cohort included roughly 19 patients who contributed some 21 samples, and most of those patients had mild to moderate COVID-19 that was managed on an outpatient basis. The recovered cohort had a median age of roughly 34 years, compared with 67 years in the active-infection cohort. Of the approximately 21 patients in the active-infection cohort, eleven to twelve were critically ill and needed mechanical ventilation or ECMO. Comorbidities linked to unfavorable COVID-19 outcome were present in about 90% of the 20 patients in the active-infection cohort. Over 8 million TCR sequences were analysed from a TCR and BCR sequence repository that comprised some 37 patients and roughly 74 time points. A couple of patients belonged to both the recovered and active cohorts because samples were available from active disease and after recovery. An age-matched reference group of roughly 40 healthy donors negative for COVID-19 antibodies was used as the comparison for repertoire analyses. Up to 9 follow-up blood samples were collected per patient, with some samples spanning different disease stages in the same individual.

TRB repertoires were amplified using about 240-550 ng of genomic DNA isolated from blood. This sample was sequenced with an Illumina MiSeq. Multiplex PCR with BIOMED2 TRB-A/B primer pools was used to amplify the TRB rearrangements. Illumina-compatible adapters and 7-nucleotide sample barcodes were attached to the amplicons in two consecutive PCRs. All library PCRs used Phusion HS II polymerase. The amplicons were purified from gel with the NucleoSpin Gel and PCR Clean-up kit, measured on Qubit, and then pooled at approximately 4 nM. The quality of the amplicon pool was checked on an Agilent 2100 Bioanalyzer prior to Illumina next-generation sequencing. Regarding the original processing steps: Annotation of TRB rearrangements was performed with MiXCR 3.0.8 using the default MiXCR reference library. Non-productive reads and sequences with fewer than 2 reads were removed, and every unique CDR3 nucleotide sequence was treated as one clone. Clonality, diversity, richness and V-J gene usage were computed in R 3.5.1. GLIPH2 was used for TCR clustering by CDR3 similarity, and generation probabilities were calculated by OLGA. Only GLIPH2 clusters with at least four unique TCR clonotypes present in at least three individuals were retained. The raw public data were reprocessed by TCRdb itself: fastp quality trimming at Q25, MiXCR clonotype calling, in-frame beta chains only. CDR3 protein sequences are deduplicated, and each keeps its most common genes and DNA. V and J calls and clone size were set by TCRdb, not the authors. The sample includes 24,000 or so distinct CDR3 sequences, with about 31% observed a single time. The ten top clones hold approximately 1.7% of the sample.

What the research found in general, with its limitations: The cohort was considered too small to assess HLA contributions to COVID-19 susceptibility or severity. Specific T cell subsets (CD4+/Treg/CD8+) and sorted SARS-CoV-2-responsive or tetramer+ T cells had not yet been sequenced, and the corresponding sequencing experiments were ongoing. Strongly skewed TRBV/TRBJ gene usage was reported in patients with COVID-19. A total of some 2,000 exclusive TCR clusters, including about 32 low-pGen clusters, were found in the recovered cohort. The reported TCR clusters were stated to require prospective validation before clinical use. Few blood samples were available from mildly ill patients while symptoms were present, and early samples from severe cases were likewise scarce. In active COVID-19, TRB repertoires were highly clonal, while at recovery, diversity and richness increased above the levels seen in healthy donors.

Including the terminal cysteine and phenylalanine, the CDR3 comprises 14 residues. Left in the record is the CDR3 DNA by itself, 42 bases read in frame from the first base. From a lookup of the germline V gene, CDR1 and CDR2 are SQVTM and ANQGSEA. Germline trimming: 7 bases from V, 5 bases from J; junction bases outside gene matches: 10. This clonotype was seen many times. What this receptor recognizes is not known. The input lacks base qualities; no much larger clone sits a single base away. The V and J segments used are TRBV29-1 and TRBJ1-1, with 10 bases in between that match TRBD1. The sequenced sample consisted of blood. This receptor was identified in a human donor who had recovered from COVID-19. The nucleotides are TGCAGCGGGGTACGACAGGGGGCAAGGACTGAAGCTTTCTTT. Translated, this is CSGVRQGARTEAFF.